This T cell receptor (beta chain) was observed in a study of T-cell reconstitution after alpha-beta-depleted transplantation in children. This clonotype was found once. Preparation of the TCRbeta library was carried out with unique molecular identifiers. Each CDR3 protein is one row after TCRdb ran MiXCR on the PCR reads. This sample has approximately 630,000 distinct CDR3 sequences, with approximately 14% found just once. The material sequenced was PBMCs, taken before TCRalphabeta/CD19-depleted stem cell transplant. The receptor was isolated from a girl aged 2 to 9 with congenital amegakaryocytic thrombocytopenia, due to receive a stem cell transplant.

CDR3 sequence (DNA): TGCAGTGCTAGAGCCCTGAACAGGGGGCGCAGGCTGCTGGTCGACGAGCAGTACTTC. It translates to CSARALNRGRRLLVDEQYF. The rearrangement uses TRBV20-1 and TRBJ2-7, with 9 bases matching TRBD1. Trimming removed 1 base from V and 5 bases from J; junction bases left unmatched: 21. Germline CDR1 and CDR2: DFQATT and SNEGSKA (reference sequence). The CDR3 extends over 19 amino acids.